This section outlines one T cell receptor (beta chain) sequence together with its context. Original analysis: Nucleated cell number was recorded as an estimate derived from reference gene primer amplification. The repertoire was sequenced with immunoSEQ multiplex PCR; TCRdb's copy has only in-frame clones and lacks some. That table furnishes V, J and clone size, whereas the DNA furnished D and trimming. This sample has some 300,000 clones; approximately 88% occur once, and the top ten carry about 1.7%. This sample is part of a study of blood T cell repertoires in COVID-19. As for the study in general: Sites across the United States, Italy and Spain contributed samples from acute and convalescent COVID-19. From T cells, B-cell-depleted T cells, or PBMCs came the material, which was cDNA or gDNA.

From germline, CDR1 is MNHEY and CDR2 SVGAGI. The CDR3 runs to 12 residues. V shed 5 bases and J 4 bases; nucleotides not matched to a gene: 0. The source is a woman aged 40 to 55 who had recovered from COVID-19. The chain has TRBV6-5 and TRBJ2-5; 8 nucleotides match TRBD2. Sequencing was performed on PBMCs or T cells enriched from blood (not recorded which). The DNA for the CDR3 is TGTGCCAGCAGTCGGGGGGGAGAGACCCAGTACTTC. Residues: CASSRGGETQYF.